The 5 T cell receptor beta chains below come from one sample, sequenced in a study of T cells in Graves' hyperthyroidism and ophthalmopathy. TCR beta CDR3 region amplification was performed from RNA transcripts. TCR CDR3 underwent first-round RT-PCR with the HTBI primer set. MiXCR was run by TCRdb on the multiplex PCR reads, yielding one entry per CDR3 protein. The sample gives 300,000 to 400,000 distinct CDR3 sequences, 15% to 20% of which show up once; 40% is in the top ten. Material for sequencing was blood. All receptors come from a man aged 18 to 30 with Graves' ophthalmopathy.

This chain uses TRBV5-6 with TRBJ2-3; D unclear. The germline CDR1 and CDR2 sequences are SGHDT and YYEEEE. This CDR3 has 15 residues. V gave up 0 bases and J gave up 2 bases, with 10 bases separating them. This CDR3 is CASSLVTAYTDTQYF. The CDR3 nucleotides are TGTGCCAGCAGCTTGGTCACGGCGTACACAGATACGCAGTATTTT.

This clonotype has more than one count but fewer than ten. The J gene is TRBJ1-5, the V gene TRBV19; TRBD1 agrees at 7 bases. CDR1 is LNHDA, CDR2 SQIVND, per germline (reference sequence). V lost 6 bases and J lost 1; bases outside the gene matches: 12. The length of the CDR3 is 17 residues. CDR3 in amino acids: CASRNAGFRGSNQPQHF. CDR3 sequence (DNA): TGTGCCAGTAGAAACGCCGGATTCAGGGGGAGCAATCAGCCCCAGCATTTT.

This clonotype was seen at least ten times. The V call is TRBV7-7, the J call TRBJ2-5, with TRBD1 matching 9 bases. J lost 4 bases, V lost 3 bases, and 6 bases had no gene match. The germline V gene has CDR1 SSHAT and CDR2 FNYEAQ (reference sequence). This CDR3 is 15 amino acids long. CDR3 in amino acids: CASSLGQGRSETQYF. CDR3 nucleotides: TGTGCCAGCAGCTTGGGACAGGGAAGGTCAGAGACCCAGTACTTC.

This clonotype has just a few counts. V and J are TRBV6-1 and TRBJ1-2; 10 positions match TRBD1. Germline trimming cut 7 bases from V and 8 bases from J; bases unmatched to any gene: 4. There are 12 residues in the CDR3. Germline assignment: CDR1 MNHNS and CDR2 SASEGT. CDR3 loop: CASIGQGGGYTF. DNA for the CDR3: TGTGCCAGCATCGGACAGGGGGGCGGCTACACCTTC.

The rearrangement uses TRBV7-2 and TRBJ1-5, with D possibly being TRBD1 (5 bases). The CDR3 is 15 amino acids. Germline V gives CDR1 SGHTA, CDR2 FQGNSA. Trimming cost V 2 bases and J 9 bases, with 17 bases left between them. CDR3 loop: CASSLTPTVVRPQHF. For the CDR3, the DNA is TGTGCCAGCAGCTTAACTCCGACAGTTGTGAGGCCCCAGCATTTT.